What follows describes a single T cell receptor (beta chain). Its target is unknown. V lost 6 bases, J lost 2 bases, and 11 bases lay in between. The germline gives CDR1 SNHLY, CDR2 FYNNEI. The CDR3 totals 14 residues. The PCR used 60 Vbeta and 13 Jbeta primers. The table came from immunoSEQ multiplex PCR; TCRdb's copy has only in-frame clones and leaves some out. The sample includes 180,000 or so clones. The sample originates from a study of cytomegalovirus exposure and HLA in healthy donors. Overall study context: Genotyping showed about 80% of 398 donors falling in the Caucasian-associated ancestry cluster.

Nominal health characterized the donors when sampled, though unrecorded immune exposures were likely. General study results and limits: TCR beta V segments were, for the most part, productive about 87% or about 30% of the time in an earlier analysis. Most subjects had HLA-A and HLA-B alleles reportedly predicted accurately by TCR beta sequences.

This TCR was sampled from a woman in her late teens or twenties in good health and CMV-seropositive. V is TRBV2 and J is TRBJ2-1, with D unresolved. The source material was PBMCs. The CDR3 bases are TGTGCCAGCAGGACACCGAACCCCTACAATGAGCAGTTCTTC. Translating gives CASRTPNPYNEQFF.